This is a list of T cell receptor beta chains from one sample in a study of T cell responses to AZD1222 COVID-19 vaccine. The table came from immunoSEQ multiplex PCR; TCRdb's copy has only in-frame clones and leaves some out. Among fewer than 130,000 clones listed, just under 95% were seen once. Here the sequenced sample was peripheral blood, taken on day 0 of AZD1222 vaccination. The receptors were sampled from an adult in good health. Both conserved end residues are trimmed from each CDR3. Rows may omit the clone size; those that give it use once, few, many or a size class.

CDR3,size,length,V,J
ATSDSRLGGTDTQY,-,14,TRBV24-1,TRBJ2-3
ASSETDTFNSPLH,-,13,TRBV28,TRBJ1-6
ASIAGANTGELF,-,12,TRBV6-5,TRBJ2-2
ASSDLPGTEAF,-,11,TRBV6-1,TRBJ1-1
ASRDRMNTEAF,-,11,TRBV28,TRBJ1-1
ASSWGWGQGATNEKLF,-,16,TRBV5-6,TRBJ1-4
ASSRGGDTGELF,many,12,TRBV4-2,TRBJ2-2
ASSRDGNSPLH,-,11,TRBV27,TRBJ1-6
ASSLEGARGTEAF,-,13,TRBV7-6,TRBJ1-1
ASSLEQGGEKLF,once,12,TRBV5-1,TRBJ1-4
ASSQRQVFSNGPQH,-,14,TRBV19,TRBJ1-5
ASRPTGLSNQPQH,-,13,TRBV27,TRBJ1-5
SVPAGGPQEQY,-,11,TRBV29-1,TRBJ2-7
ASTRGGNYGYT,once,11,TRBV3-1/TRBV3-2,TRBJ1-2
ASKPGQGPYEQY,-,12,TRBV6-4,TRBJ2-7
ASSLIARANEQF,-,12,TRBV7-6,TRBJ2-1
ASSSGQGDTIY,-,11,TRBV12-3/TRBV12-4,TRBJ1-3
ASRRGNTEAF,-,10,TRBV12-3/TRBV12-4,TRBJ1-1
AISESGENTEAF,-,12,TRBV10-3,TRBJ1-1
ASSQAGAGTQY,-,11,TRBV4-2,TRBJ2-5
ASSQSGTGSRSEKLF,-,15,TRBV4-1,TRBJ1-4
ASSYSIRNEQF,-,11,TRBV6-5,TRBJ2-1
ASSSGREPYNEKLF,-,14,TRBV5-6,TRBJ1-4
ASSDLQENEKLF,-,12,TRBV6-4,TRBJ1-4
ASSLQGSIQY,-,10,TRBV13,TRBJ2-4
ASTLYASGVSTQY,-,13,TRBV7-2,TRBJ2-3
ASSRQNSYEQY,-,11,TRBV28,TRBJ2-7
ASSPLRTATYEQY,-,13,TRBV7-2,TRBJ2-7
ASSLGQRLDGYT,-,12,TRBV5-6,TRBJ1-2